Listed here is a single T cell receptor beta chain. Its matching antigen is unknown. This sample was included in a study of Graves' ophthalmopathy and Graves' hyperthyroidism. Study information: Before any treatment, peripheral blood was taken at the initial diagnosis.

General study findings and limits: Ophthalmopathy progression cases were predicted by the model with approximately 70% sensitivity and 72% to 85% specificity.

Trimming shortened V by 0 bases and J by 3 bases, and 10 bases separated the two germline ends. The CDR3 runs to 14 residues. Looked up from germline, CDR1 is SGDLS and CDR2 is YYNGEE. The authors diagnosed from clinical symptoms, serum thyroxine, TRAb, thyroid ultrasound and orbital computed tomography. What supplied the PBMCs was approximately 10 ml of fresh peripheral blood. The authors amplified TCR beta CDR3 regions, and they did so from RNA transcripts for repertoire sequencing. Second-round multiplex PCR came after a first-round RT-PCR that employed HTBI primers. TCRdb redid the calling of the multiplex PCR reads with MiXCR, one entry per CDR3 protein. The sample gives 650,000 to 900,000 distinct CDR3 sequences, approximately 40% of which show up once; less than 55% is in the top ten.

The source is an adult man with Graves' ophthalmopathy. The sample consisted of peripheral blood. J is TRBJ2-7 and V is TRBV9, with D perhaps matching TRBD1 or TRBD2 (5 bases each). CDR3 in amino acids: CASSVGWGIYEQYF. CDR3 coding DNA: TGTGCCAGCAGCGTAGGGTGGGGGATCTACGAGCAGTACTTC. Full variable domain (remainder filled in from reference TRBV9 and TRBJ2-7): DSGVTQTPKHLITATGQRVTLRCSPRSGDLSVYWYQQSLDQGLQFLIQYYNGEERAKGNILERFSAQQFPDLHSELNLSSLELGDSALYFCASSVGWGIYEQYFGPGTRLTVT.